The T cell receptor beta chain under discussion was sequenced for a study of T cells after posttransplantation cyclophosphamide. Study findings and constraints: Later blood repertoires were often dominated by clones from the donor CD8+ memory compartment. Tissue-infiltrating T cells from skin or gut overlapped little with blood T cells.

The assay was immunoSEQ multiplex PCR, and TCRdb's table has in-frame clones only and misses some. The sample consists of about 6,000 clones, 95% to 98% of them appearing once. J was trimmed by 5 bases and V by 5 bases; bases with no gene match: 13. Germline V gives CDR1 LNHDA, CDR2 SQIVND (reference sequence). CDR3 length: 17 amino acids. For this clone: Its target is unknown.

Sequencing used memory CD4+ T cells sorted from PBMCs. The clonotype originates from a man in his forties or fifties in good health, CMV-negative, and a related stem cell transplant donor. V gene TRBV19 combines with J gene TRBJ2-3; 10 bases align to TRBD1. CDR3 sequence reads: CASSSLPGQGMVDTQYF. The CDR3 DNA follows: TGTGCCAGTAGTTCCCTCCCGGGACAGGGGATGGTAGATACGCAGTATTTT.